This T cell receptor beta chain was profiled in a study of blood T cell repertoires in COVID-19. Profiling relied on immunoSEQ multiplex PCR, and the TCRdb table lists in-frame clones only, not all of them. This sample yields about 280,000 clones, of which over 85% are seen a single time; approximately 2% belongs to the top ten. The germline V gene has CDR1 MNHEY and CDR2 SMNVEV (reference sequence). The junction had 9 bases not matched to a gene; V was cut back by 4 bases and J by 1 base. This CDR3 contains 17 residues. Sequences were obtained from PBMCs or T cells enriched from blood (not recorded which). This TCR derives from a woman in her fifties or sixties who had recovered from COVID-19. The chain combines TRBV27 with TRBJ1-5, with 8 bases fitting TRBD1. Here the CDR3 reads CASSSGTGTGSNQPQHF. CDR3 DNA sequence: TGTGCCAGCAGTTCGGGTACCGGGACAGGCAGCAATCAGCCCCAGCATTTT.